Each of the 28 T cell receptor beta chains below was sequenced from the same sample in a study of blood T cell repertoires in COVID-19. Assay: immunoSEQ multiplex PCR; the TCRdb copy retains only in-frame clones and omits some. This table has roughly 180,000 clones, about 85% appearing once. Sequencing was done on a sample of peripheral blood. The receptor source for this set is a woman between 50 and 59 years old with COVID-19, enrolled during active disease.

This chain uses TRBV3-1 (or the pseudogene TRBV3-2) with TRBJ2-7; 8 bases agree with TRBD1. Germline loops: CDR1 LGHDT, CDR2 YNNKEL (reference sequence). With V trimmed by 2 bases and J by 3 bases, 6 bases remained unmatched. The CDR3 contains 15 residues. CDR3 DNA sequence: TGTGCCAGCAGCCAATGGACCGGGACAGGCTACGAGCAGTACTTC. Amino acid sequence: CASSQWTGTGYEQYF.

The CDR3 loop reads CASSTTGGTNTGELFF. The CDR3 nucleotides read TGTGCCAGCAGTACAACAGGGGGGACGAACACCGGGGAGCTGTTTTTT. This chain uses TRBV28 with TRBJ2-2, with TRBD1 matching over 8 bases. Trimming removed 5 bases from V and 0 bases from J; junction bases left unmatched: 5. Germline lookup yields CDR1 MDHEN and CDR2 SYDVKM. The CDR3 totals 16 residues.

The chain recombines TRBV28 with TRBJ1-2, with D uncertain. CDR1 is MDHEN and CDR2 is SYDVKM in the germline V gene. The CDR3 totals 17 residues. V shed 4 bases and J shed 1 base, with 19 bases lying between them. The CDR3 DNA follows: TGTGCCAGCAGTTCCCCGATGGGGAGACCCTATAACTATGGCTACACCTTC. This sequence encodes CASSSPMGRPYNYGYTF.

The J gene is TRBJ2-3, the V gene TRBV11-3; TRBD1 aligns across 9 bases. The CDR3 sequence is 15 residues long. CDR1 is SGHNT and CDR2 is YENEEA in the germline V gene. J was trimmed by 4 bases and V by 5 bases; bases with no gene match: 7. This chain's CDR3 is CASSPMGQGADTQYF. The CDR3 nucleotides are TGTGCCAGCAGCCCAATGGGACAGGGAGCAGATACGCAGTATTTT.

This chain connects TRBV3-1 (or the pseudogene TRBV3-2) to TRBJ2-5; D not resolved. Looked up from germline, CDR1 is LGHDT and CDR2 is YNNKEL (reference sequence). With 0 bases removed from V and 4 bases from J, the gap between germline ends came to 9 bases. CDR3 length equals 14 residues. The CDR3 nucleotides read TGTGCCAGCAGCCAAGATCGAGTCGGAGAGACCCAGTACTTC. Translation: CASSQDRVGETQYF.

This CDR3 is CASSELTGPSMNSPLHF. The CDR3, as DNA: TGTGCCAGCAGTGAATTAACAGGTCCGAGTATGAATTCACCCCTCCACTTT. The chain is built from TRBV25-1 and TRBJ1-6; the D gene is possibly TRBD1 (5 bases). With 1 base removed from V and 7 bases from J, the gap between germline ends came to 17 bases. Germline V gene sequence: CDR1 MGHDK, CDR2 SYGVNS. The length of the CDR3 is 17 residues. The full variable domain, in which reference TRBV25-1 and TRBJ1-6 provide the parts outside the CDR3, is EADIYQTPRYLVIGTGKKITLECSQTMGHDKMYWYQQDPGMELHLIHYSYGVNSTEKGDLSSESTVSRIRTEHFPLTLESARPSHTSQYLCASSELTGPSMNSPLHFGNGTRLTVT.

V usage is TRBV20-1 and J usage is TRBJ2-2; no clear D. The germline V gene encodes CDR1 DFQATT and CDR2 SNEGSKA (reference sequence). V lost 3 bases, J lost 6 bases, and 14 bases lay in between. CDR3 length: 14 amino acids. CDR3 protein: CSASRPNLAGELFF. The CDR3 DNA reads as TGCAGTGCTAGTCGGCCCAATCTAGCCGGGGAGCTGTTTTTT.

The CDR3 loop is CASFPGGTSYEQYF. The DNA of the CDR3 is TGTGCCAGCTTCCCGGGGGGGACCTCCTACGAGCAGTACTTC. This rearrangement joins TRBV6-5 to TRBJ2-7; 8 bases agree with TRBD2. This CDR3 has 14 residues. The J segment lost 0 bases and the V segment lost 8 bases, leaving 6 bases of the junction unmatched. The germline gives CDR1 MNHEY, CDR2 SVGAGI.

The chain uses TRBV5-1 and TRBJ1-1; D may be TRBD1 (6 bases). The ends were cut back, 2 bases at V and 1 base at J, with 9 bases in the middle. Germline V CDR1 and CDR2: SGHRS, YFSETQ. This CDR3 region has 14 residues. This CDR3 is CASSFGTQNTEAFF. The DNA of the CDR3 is TGCGCCAGCAGCTTTGGGACACAGAACACTGAAGCTTTCTTT. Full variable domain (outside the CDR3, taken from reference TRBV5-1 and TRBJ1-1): KAGVTQTPRYLIKTRGQQVTLSCSPISGHRSVSWYQQTPGQGLQFLFEYFSETQRNKGNFPGRFSGRQFSNSRSEMNVSTLELGDSALYLCASSFGTQNTEAFFGQGTRLTVV.

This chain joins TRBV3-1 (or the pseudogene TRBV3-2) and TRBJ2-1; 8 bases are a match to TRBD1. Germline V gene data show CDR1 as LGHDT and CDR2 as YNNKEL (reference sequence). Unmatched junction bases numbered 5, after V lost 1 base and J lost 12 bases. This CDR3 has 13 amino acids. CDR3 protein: CASSQGTGLRQFF. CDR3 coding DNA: TGTGCCAGCAGCCAAGGGACAGGGTTAAGGCAGTTCTTC.

In DNA, the CDR3 is TGTGCCAGCAGCTTAGCCAGGGAGACCCAGTACTTC. Protein product: CASSLARETQYF. The chain couples TRBV7-2 to TRBJ2-5, with D unclear. Per the germline V gene, CDR1 is SGHTA and CDR2 is FQGNSA. V dropped 0 bases and J dropped 5 bases, with 4 bases sitting between them. This CDR3 comprises 12 residues.

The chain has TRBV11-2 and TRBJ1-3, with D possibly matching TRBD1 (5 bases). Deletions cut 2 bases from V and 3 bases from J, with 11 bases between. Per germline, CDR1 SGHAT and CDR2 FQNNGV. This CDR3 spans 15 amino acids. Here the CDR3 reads CASSLHQGSGNTIYF. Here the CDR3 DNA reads TGTGCCAGCAGCTTACATCAGGGCAGTGGAAACACCATATATTTT.

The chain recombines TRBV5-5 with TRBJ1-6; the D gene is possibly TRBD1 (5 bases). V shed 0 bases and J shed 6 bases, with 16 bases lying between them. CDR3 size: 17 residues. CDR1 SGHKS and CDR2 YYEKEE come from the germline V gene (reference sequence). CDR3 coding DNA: TGTGCCAGCAGCTTGGTGGGAGGGACGGACCTTAATTCACCCCTCCACTTT. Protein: CASSLVGGTDLNSPLHF.

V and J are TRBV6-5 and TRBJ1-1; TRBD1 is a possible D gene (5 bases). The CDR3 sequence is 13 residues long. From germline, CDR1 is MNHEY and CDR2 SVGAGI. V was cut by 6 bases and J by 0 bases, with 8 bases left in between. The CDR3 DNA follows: TGTGCCAGCAGCAGGGTAATGAACACTGAAGCTTTCTTT. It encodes CASSRVMNTEAFF.

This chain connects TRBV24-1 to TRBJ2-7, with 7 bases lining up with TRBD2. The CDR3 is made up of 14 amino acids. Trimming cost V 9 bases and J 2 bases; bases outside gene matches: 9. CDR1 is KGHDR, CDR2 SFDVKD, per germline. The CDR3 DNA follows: TGTGCCACCGAAAGCGGGGCCCCGCCCTACGAGCAGTACTTC. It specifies CATESGAPPYEQYF.

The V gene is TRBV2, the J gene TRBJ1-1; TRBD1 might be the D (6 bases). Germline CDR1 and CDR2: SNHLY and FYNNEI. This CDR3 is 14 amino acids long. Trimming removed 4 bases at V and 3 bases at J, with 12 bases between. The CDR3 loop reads CASSVDSGYTEAFF. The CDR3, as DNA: TGTGCCAGCAGTGTGGACAGCGGATACACTGAAGCTTTCTTT.

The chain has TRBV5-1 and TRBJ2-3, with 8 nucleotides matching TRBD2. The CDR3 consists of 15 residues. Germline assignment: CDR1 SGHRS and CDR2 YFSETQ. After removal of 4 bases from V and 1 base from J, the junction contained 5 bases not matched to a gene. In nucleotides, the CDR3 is TGCGCCAGCAGCGAAAAGACTAGCGGCACAGATACGCAGTATTTT. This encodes CASSEKTSGTDTQYF.

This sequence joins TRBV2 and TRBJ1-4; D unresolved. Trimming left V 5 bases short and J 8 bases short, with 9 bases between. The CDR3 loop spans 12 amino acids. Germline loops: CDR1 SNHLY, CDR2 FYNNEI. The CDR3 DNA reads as TGTGCCAGCAGTCAAATCCAGGAAAAACTGTTTTTT. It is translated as CASSQIQEKLFF.

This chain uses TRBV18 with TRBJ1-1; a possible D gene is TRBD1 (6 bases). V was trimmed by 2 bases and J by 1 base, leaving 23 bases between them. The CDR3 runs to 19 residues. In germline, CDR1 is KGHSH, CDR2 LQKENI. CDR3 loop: CASSPSPISQGNKNTEAFF. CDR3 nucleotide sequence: TGTGCCAGCTCACCATCTCCGATCTCTCAGGGGAATAAGAACACTGAAGCTTTCTTT.

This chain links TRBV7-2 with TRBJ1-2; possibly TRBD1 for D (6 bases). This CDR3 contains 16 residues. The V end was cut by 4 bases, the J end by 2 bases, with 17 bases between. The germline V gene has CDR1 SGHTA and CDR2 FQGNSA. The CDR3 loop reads CASSSSWGPENYGYTF. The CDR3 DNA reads TGTGCCAGCAGCTCCTCTTGGGGGCCCGAAAACTATGGCTACACCTTC.

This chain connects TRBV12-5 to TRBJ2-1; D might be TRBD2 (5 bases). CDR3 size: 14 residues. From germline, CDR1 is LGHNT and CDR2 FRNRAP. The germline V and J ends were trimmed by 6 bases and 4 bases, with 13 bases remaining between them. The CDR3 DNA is TGTGCTAGTGGCACTACGGGGTTATACAATGAGCAGTTCTTC. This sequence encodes CASGTTGLYNEQFF.

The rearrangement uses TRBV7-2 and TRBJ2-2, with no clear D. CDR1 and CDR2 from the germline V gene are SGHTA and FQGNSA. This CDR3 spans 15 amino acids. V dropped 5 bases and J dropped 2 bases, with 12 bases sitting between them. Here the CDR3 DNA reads TGTGCCAGCAGCCCTTCCAGGTTCAACACCGGGGAGCTGTTTTTT. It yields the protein CASSPSRFNTGELFF. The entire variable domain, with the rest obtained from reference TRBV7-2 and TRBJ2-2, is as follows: GAGVSQSPSNKVTEKGKDVELRCDPISGHTALYWYRQSLGQGLEFLIYFQGNSAPDKSGLPSDRFSAERTGGSVSTLTIQRTQQEDSAVYLCASSPSRFNTGELFFGEGSRLTVL.

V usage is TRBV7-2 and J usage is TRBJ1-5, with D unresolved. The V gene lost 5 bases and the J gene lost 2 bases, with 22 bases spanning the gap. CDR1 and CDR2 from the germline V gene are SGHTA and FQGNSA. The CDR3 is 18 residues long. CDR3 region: CASSRGERWVGGNQPQHF. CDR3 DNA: TGTGCCAGCAGCCGTGGGGAACGTTGGGTGGGAGGCAATCAGCCCCAGCATTTT.

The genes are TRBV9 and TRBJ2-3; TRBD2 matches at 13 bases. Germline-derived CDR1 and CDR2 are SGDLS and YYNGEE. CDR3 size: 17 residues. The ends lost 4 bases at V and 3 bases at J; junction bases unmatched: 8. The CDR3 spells CASSTGTSGTATDTQYF. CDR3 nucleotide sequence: TGTGCCAGCAGCACCGGGACTAGCGGGACCGCTACAGATACGCAGTATTTT.

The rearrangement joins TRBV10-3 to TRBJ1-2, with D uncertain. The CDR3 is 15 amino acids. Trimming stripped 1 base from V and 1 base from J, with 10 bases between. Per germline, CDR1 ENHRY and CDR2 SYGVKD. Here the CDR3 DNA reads TGTGCCATCAGTGAGTTTGCAGGCGATAACTATGGCTACACCTTC. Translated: CAISEFAGDNYGYTF.

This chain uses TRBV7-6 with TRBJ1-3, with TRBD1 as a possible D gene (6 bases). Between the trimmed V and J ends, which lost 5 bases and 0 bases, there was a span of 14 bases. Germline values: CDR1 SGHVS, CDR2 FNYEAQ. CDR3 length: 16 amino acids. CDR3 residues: CASSHPGQSSGNTIYF. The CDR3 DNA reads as TGTGCCAGCAGCCATCCAGGACAGAGCTCTGGAAACACCATATATTTT.

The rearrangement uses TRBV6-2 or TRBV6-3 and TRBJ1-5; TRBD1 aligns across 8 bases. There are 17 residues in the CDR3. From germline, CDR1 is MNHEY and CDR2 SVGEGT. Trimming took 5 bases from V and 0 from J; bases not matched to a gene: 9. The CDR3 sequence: CASSTDRELYSNQPQHF. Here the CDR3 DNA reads TGTGCCAGCAGTACGGACAGGGAACTTTATAGCAATCAGCCCCAGCATTTT.

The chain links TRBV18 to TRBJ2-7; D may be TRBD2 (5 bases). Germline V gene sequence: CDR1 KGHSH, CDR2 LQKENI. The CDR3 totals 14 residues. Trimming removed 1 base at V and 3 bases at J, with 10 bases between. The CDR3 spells CASSPRRRDYEQYF. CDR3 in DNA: TGTGCCAGCTCACCACGTCGACGGGACTACGAGCAGTACTTC.